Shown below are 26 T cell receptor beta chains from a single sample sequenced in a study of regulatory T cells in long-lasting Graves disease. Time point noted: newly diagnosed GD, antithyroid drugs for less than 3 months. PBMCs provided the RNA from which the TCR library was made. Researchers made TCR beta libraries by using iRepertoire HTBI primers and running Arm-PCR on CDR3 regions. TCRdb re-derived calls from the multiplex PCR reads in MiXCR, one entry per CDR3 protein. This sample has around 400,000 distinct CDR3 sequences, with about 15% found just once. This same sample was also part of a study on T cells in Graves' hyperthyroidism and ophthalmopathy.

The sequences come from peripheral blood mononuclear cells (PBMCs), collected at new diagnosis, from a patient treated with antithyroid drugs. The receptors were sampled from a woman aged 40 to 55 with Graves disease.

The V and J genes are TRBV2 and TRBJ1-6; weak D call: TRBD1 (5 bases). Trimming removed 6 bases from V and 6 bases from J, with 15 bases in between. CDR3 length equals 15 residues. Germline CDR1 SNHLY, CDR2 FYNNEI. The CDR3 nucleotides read TGTGCCAGCAGCCCGGGGGTCGAAGGTAATTCACCCCTCCACTTT. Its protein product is CASSPGVEGNSPLHF.

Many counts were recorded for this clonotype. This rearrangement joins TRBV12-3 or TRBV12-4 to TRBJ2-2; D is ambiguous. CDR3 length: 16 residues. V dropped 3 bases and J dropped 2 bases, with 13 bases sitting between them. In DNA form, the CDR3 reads TGTGCCAGCAGTTTCCAGGTCGAACGAAACACCGGGGAGCTGTTTTTT. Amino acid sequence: CASSFQVERNTGELFF.

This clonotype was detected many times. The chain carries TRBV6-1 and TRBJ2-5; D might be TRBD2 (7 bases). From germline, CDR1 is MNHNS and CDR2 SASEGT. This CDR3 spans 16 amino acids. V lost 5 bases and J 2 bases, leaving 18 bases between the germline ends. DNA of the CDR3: TGTGCCAGCAGTCCACCCGGGGGGCCCACGCAAGAGACCCAGTACTTC. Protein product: CASSPPGGPTQETQYF.

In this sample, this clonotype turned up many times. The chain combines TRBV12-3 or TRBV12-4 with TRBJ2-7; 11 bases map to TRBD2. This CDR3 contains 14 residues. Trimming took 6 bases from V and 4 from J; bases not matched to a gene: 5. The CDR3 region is CASSSGTSGYEQYF. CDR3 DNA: TGTGCCAGCAGCAGCGGGACTAGCGGTTACGAGCAGTACTTC.

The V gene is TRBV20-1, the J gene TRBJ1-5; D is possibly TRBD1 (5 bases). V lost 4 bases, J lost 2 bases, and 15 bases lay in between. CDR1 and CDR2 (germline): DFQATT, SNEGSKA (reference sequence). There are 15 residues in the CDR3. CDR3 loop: CSATRGGDGNQPQHF. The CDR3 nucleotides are TGCAGTGCTACCCGTGGGGGAGATGGCAATCAGCCCCAGCATTTT.

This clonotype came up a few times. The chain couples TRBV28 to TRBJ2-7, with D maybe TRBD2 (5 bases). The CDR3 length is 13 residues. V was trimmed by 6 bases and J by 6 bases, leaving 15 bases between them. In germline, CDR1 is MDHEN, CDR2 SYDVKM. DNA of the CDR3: TGTGCCAGCAGCCCATTCCTTGAGGGCGAGCAGTACTTC. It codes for CASSPFLEGEQYF. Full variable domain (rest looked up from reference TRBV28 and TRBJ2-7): DVKVTQSSRYLVKRTGEKVFLECVQDMDHENMFWYRQDPGLGLRLIYFSYDVKMKEKGDIPEGYSVSREKKERFSLILESASTNQTSMYLCASSPFLEGEQYFGPGTRLTVT.

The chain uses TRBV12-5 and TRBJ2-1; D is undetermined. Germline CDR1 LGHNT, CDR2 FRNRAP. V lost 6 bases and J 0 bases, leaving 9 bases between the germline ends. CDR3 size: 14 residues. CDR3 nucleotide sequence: TGTGCTAGTGGCACCTGGAGCTCCTACAATGAGCAGTTCTTC. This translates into CASGTWSSYNEQFF.

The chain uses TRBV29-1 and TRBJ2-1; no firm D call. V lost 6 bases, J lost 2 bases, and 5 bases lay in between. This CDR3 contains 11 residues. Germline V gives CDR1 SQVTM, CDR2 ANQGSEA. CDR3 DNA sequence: TGCAGCGTCGAAACCTACAATGAGCAGTTCTTC. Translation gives CSVETYNEQFF.

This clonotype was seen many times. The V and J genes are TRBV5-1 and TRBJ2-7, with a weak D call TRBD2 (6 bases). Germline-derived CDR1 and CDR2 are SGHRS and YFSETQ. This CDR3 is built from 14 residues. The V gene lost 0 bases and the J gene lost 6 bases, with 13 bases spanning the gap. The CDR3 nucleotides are TGCGCCAGCAGCTTGGTCCCTGGGACTTTCGAGCAGTACTTC. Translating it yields CASSLVPGTFEQYF.

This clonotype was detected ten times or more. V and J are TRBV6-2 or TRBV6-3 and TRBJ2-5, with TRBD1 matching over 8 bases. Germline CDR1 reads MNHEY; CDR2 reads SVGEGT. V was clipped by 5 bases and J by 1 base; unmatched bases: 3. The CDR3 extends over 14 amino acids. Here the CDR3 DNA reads TGTGCCAGCAGTGGCGGGACAGGCCAAGAGACCCAGTACTTC. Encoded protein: CASSGGTGQETQYF.

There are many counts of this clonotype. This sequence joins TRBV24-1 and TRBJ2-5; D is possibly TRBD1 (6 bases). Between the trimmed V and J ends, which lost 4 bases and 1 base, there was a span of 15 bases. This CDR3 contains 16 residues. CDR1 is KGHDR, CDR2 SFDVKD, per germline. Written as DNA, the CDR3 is TGTGCCACCAGTGAACATCCGACAGGTATCCAAGAGACCCAGTACTTC. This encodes CATSEHPTGIQETQYF.

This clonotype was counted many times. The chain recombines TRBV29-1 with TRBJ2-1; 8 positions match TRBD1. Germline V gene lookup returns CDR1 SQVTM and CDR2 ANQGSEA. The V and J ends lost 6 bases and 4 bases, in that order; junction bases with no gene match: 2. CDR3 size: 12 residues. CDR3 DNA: TGCAGCGTAGGACAGGGTTACAATGAGCAGTTCTTC. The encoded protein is CSVGQGYNEQFF.

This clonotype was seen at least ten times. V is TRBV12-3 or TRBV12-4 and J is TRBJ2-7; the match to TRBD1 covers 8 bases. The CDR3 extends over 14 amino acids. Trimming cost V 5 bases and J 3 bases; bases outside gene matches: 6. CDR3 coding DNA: TGTGCCAGCAGTCCGCCGGGGACAGGCTACGAGCAGTACTTC. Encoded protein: CASSPPGTGYEQYF.

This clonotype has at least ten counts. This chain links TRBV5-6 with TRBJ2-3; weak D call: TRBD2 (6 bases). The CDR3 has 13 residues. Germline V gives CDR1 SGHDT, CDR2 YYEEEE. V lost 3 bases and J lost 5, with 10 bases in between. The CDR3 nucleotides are TGTGCCAGCAGCTCCGGGAGCCAAGATACGCAGTATTTT. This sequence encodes CASSSGSQDTQYF.

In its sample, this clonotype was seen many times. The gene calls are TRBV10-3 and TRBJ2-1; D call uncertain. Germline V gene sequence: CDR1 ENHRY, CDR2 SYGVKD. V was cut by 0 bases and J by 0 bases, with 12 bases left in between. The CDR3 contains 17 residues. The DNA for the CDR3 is TGTGCCATCAGTGAGTCAATCCGGCCAAGCTCCTACAATGAGCAGTTCTTC. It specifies CAISESIRPSSYNEQFF.

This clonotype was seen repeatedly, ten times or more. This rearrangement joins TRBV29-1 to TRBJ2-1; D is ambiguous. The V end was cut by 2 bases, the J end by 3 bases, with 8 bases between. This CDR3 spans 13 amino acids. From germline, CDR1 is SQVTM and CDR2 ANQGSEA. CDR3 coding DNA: TGCAGCGTTGAAAGTCGCAGCTACAATGAGCAGTTCTTC. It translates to CSVESRSYNEQFF.

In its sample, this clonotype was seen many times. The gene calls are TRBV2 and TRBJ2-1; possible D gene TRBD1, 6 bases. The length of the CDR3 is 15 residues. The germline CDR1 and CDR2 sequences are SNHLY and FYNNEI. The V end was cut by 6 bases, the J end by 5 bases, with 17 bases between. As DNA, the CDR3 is TGTGCCAGCAGGGGACAACTCAAACCGAACAATGAGCAGTTCTTC. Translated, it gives CASRGQLKPNNEQFF. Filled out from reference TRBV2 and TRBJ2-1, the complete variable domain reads EPEVTQTPSHQVTQMGQEVILRCVPISNHLYFYWYRQILGQKVEFLVSFYNNEISEKSEIFDDQFSVERPDGSNFTLKIRSTKLEDSAMYFCASRGQLKPNNEQFFGPGTRLTVL.

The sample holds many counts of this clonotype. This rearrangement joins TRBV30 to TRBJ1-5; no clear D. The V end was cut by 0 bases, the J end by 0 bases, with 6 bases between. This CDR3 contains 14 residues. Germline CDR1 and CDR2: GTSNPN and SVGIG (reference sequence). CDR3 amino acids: CAWSVPYSNQPQHF. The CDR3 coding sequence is TGTGCCTGGAGTGTACCGTATAGCAATCAGCCCCAGCATTTT. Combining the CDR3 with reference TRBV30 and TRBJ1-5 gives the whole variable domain SQTIHQWPATLVQPVGSPLSLECTVEGTSNPNLYWYRQAAGRGLQLLFYSVGIGQISSEVPQNLSASRPQDRQFILSSKKLLLSDSGFYLCAWSVPYSNQPQHFGDGTRLSIL.

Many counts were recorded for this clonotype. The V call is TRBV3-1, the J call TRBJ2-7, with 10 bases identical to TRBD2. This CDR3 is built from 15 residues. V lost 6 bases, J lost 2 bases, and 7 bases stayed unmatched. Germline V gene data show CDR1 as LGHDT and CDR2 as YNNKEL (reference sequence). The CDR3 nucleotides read TGTGCCAGCAGGCATACTAGCGGGAACCCCTACGAGCAGTACTTC. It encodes CASRHTSGNPYEQYF.

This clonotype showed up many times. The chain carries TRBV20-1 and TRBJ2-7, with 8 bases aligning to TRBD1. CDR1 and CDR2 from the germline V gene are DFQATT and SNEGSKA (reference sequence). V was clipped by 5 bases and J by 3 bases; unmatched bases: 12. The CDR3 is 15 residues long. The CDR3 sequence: CSASPGGPLYYEQYF. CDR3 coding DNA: TGCAGTGCTTCCCCAGGGGGCCCTCTCTACTACGAGCAGTACTTC.

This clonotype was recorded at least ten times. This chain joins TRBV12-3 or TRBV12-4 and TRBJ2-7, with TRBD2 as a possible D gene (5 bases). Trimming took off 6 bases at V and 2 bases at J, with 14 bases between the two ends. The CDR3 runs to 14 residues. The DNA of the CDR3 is TGTGCCAGCAGCTTCGATGAGGGTACCTACGAGCAGTACTTC. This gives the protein CASSFDEGTYEQYF.

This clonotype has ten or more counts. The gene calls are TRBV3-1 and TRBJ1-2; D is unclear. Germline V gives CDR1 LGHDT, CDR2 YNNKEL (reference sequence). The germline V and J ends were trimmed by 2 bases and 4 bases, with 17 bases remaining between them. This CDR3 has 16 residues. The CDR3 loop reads CASSQQPVPKRYGYTF. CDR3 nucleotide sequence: TGTGCCAGCAGCCAACAGCCGGTACCTAAGCGCTATGGCTACACCTTC.

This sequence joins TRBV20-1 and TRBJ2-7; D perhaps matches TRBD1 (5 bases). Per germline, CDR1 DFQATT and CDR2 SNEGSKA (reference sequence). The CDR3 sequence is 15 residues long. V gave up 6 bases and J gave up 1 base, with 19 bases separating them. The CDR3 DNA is TGCAGTGCAAGTGACAGATCAACCGAGTCCTACGAGCAGTACTTC. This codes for CSASDRSTESYEQYF.

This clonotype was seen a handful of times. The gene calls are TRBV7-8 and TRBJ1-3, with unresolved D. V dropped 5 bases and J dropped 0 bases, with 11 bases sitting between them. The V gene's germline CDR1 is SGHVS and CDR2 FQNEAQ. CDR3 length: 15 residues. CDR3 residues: CASSERVSSGNTIYF. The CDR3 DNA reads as TGTGCCAGCAGCGAGCGGGTTTCCTCTGGAAACACCATATATTTT.

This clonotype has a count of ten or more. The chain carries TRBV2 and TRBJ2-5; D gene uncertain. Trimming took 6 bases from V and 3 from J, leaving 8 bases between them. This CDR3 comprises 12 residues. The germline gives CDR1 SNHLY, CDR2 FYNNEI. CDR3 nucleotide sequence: TGTGCCAGCAGCCGACTGGAAGAGACCCAGTACTTC. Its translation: CASSRLEETQYF.

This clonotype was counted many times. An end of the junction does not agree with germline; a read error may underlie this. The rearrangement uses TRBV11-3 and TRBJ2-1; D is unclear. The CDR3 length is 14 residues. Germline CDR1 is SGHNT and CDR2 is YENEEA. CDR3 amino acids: CASSLDSLYDEQFF. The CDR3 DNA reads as TGTGCCAGCAGCTTAGATTCTCTCTACGATGAGCAGTTCTTC. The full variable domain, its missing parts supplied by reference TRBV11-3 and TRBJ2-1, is EAGVVQSPRYKIIEKKQPVAFWCNPISGHNTLYWYLQNLGQGPELLIRYENEEAVDDSQLPKDRFSAERLKGVDSTLKIQPAELGDSAVYLCASSLDSLYDEQFFGPGTRLTVL.